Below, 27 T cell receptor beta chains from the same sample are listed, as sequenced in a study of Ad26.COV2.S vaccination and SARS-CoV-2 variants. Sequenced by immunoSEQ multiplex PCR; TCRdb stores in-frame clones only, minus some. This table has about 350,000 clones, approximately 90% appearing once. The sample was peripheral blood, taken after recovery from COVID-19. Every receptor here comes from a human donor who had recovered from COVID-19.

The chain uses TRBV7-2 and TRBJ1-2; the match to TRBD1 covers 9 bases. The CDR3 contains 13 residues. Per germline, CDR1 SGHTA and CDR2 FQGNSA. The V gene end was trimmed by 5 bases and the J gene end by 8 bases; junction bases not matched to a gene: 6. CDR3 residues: CASSQGTGIGYTF. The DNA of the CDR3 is TGTGCCAGCAGCCAAGGGACAGGGATCGGCTACACCTTC. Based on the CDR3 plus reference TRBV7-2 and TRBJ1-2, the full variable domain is GAGVSQSPSNKVTEKGKDVELRCDPISGHTALYWYRQSLGQGLEFLIYFQGNSAPDKSGLPSDRFSAERTGGSVSTLTIQRTQQEDSAVYLCASSQGTGIGYTFGSGTRLTVV.

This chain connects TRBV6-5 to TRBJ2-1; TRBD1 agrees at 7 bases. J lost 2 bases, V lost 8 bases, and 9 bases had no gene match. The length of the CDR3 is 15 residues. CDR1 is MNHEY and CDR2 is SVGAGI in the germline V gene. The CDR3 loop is CASSPTGIPYNEQFF. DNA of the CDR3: TGTGCCAGCTCTCCGACAGGGATTCCCTACAATGAGCAGTTCTTC.

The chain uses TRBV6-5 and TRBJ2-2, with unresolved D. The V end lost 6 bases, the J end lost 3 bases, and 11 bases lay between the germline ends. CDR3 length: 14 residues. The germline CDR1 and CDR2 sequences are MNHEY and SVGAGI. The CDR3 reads CASSPDGYTGELFF. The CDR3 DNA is TGTGCCAGCAGCCCCGATGGATACACCGGGGAGCTGTTTTTT.

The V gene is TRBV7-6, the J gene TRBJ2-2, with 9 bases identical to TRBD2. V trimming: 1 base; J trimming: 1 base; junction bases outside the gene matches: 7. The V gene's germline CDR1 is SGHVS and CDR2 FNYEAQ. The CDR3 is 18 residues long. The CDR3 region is CASSLVSRAGGNTGELFF. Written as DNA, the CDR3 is TGTGCCAGCAGCTTAGTATCACGAGCGGGGGGGAACACCGGGGAGCTGTTTTTT.

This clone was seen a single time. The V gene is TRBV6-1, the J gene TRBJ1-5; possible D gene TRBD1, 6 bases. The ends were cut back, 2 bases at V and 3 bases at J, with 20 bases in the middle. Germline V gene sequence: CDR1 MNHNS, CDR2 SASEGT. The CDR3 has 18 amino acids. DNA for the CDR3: TGTGCCAGCAGTGAATCGACTCTTCCGGGACAAAACAATCAGCCCCAGCATTTT. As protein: CASSESTLPGQNNQPQHF.

The CDR3 nucleotides are TGTGCCACCAGTGACAGGGACATCACAGATACGCAGTATTTT. It codes for CATSDRDITDTQYF. The rearrangement uses TRBV24-1 and TRBJ2-3, with D possibly being TRBD1 (6 bases). Trimming removed 4 bases at V and 2 bases at J, with 9 bases between. Per the germline V gene, CDR1 is KGHDR and CDR2 is SFDVKD. The CDR3 has 14 residues.

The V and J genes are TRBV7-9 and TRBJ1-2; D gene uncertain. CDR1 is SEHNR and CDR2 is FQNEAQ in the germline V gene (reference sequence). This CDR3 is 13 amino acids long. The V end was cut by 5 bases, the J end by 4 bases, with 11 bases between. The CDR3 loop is CASSEAGLYGYTF. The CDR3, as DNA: TGTGCCAGCAGCGAAGCAGGACTCTATGGCTACACCTTC. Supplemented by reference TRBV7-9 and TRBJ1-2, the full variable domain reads DTGVSQNPRHKITKRGQNVTFRCDPISEHNRLYWYRQTLGQGPEFLTYFQNEAQLEKSRLLSDRFSAERPKGSFSTLEIQRTEQGDSAMYLCASSEAGLYGYTFGSGTRLTVV.

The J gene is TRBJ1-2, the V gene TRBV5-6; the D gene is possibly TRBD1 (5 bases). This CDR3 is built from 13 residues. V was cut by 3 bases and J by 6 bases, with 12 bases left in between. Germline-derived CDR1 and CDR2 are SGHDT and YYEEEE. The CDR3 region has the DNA TGTGCCAGCAGCTGGGCCAGGGCCAATGGCTACACCTTC. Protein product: CASSWARANGYTF.

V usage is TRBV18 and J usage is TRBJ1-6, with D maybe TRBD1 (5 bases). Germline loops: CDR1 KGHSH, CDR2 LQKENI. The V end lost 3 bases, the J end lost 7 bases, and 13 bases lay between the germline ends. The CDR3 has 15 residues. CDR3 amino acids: CASSPKTALNSPLHF. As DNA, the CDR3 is TGTGCCAGCTCACCCAAGACAGCCTTAAATTCACCCCTCCACTTT.

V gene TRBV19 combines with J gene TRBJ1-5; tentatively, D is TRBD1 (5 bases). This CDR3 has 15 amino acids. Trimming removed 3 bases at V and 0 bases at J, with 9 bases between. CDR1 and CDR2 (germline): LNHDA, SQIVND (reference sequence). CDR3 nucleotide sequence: TGTGCCAGTAGTATTAGACAGCCTAGCAATCAGCCCCAGCATTTT. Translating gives CASSIRQPSNQPQHF.

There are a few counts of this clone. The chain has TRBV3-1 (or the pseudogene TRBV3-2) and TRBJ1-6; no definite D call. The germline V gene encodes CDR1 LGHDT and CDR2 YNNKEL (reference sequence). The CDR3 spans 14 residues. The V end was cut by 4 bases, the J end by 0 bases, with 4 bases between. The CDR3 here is CASSLRSYNSPLHF. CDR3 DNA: TGTGCCAGCAGCCTTCGCTCCTATAATTCACCCCTCCACTTT.

CDR3 protein: CSVEGGVDGYTF. CDR3 nucleotides: TGCAGCGTTGAAGGGGGAGTCGATGGCTACACCTTC. The J gene is TRBJ1-2, the V gene TRBV29-1; D is unresolved. The CDR3 has 12 amino acids. Germline CDR1 reads SQVTM; CDR2 reads ANQGSEA. Trimming took 1 base from V and 6 from J, leaving 9 bases between them.

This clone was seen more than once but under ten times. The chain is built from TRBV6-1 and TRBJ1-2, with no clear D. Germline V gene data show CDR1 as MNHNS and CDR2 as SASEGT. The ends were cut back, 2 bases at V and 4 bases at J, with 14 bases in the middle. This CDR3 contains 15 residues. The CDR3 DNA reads TGTGCCAGCAGTGAATTCGGTTCGGAAAGCTATGGCTACACCTTC. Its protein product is CASSEFGSESYGYTF.

CDR3 sequence (DNA): TGTGCCAGCAGTTTACAGGGGAACACTGAAGCTTTCTTT. Its translation: CASSLQGNTEAFF. This rearrangement joins TRBV27 to TRBJ1-1; possibly TRBD1 for D (5 bases). This CDR3 contains 13 residues. Germline CDR1 is MNHEY and CDR2 is SMNVEV (reference sequence). V was clipped by 2 bases and J by 1 base, with 5 bases between them.

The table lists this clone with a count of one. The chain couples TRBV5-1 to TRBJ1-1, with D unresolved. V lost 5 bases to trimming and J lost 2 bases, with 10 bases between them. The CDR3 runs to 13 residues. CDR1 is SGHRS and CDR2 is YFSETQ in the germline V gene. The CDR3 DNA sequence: TGCGCCAGCAGACCGACGGTTAACACTGAAGCTTTCTTT. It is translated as CASRPTVNTEAFF.

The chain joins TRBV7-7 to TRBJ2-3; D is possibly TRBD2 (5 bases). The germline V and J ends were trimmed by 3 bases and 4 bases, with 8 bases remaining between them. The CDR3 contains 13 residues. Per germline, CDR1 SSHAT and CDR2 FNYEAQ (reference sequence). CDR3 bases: TGTGCCAGCAGCTTGAGGGTAGCAGATACGCAGTATTTT. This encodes CASSLRVADTQYF.

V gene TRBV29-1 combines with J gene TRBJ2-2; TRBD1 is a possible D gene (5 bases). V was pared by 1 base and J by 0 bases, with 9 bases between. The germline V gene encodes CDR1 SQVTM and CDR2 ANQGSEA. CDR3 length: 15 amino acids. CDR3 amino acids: CSVEVRAANTGELFF. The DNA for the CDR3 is TGCAGCGTTGAAGTCAGGGCGGCGAACACCGGGGAGCTGTTTTTT.

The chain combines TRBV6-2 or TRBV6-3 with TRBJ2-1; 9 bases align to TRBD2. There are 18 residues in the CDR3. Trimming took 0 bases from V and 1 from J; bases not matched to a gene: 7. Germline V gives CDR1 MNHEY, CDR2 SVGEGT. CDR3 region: CASSYSKTSGLSYNEQFF. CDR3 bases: TGTGCCAGCAGTTACTCGAAAACTAGCGGGTTATCCTACAATGAGCAGTTCTTC.

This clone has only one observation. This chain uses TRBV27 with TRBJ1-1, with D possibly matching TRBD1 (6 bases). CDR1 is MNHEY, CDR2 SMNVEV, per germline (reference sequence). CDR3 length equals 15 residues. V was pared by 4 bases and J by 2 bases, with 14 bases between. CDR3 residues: CASSWLGAVNTEAFF. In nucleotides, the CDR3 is TGTGCCAGCAGTTGGTTGGGGGCGGTTAACACTGAAGCTTTCTTT.

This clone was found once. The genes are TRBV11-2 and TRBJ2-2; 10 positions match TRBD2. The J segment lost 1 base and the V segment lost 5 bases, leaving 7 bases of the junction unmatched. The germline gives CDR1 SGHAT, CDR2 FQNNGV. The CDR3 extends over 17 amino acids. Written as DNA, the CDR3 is TGTGCCAGCAGCCCAACAACTAGCGGGATGAACACCGGGGAGCTGTTTTTT. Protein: CASSPTTSGMNTGELFF.

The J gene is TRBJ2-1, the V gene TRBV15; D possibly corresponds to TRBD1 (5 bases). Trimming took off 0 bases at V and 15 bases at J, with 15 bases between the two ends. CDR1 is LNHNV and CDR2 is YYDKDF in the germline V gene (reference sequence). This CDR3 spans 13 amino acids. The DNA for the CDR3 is TGTGCCACCAGCAGAGATAGGCAGGGATGGAGGTTCTTC. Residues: CATSRDRQGWRFF.

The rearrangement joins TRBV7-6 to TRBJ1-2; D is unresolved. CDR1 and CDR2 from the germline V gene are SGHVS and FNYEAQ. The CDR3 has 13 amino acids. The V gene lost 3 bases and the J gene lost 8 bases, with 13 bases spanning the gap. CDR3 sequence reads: CASSFSPGGGYTF. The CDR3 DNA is TGTGCCAGCAGCTTCTCCCCCGGAGGAGGCTACACCTTC. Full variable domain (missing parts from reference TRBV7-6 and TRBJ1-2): GAGVSQSPRYKVTKRGQDVALRCDPISGHVSLYWYRQALGQGPEFLTYFNYEAQQDKSGLPNDRFSAERPEGSISTLTIQRTEQRDSAMYRCASSFSPGGGYTFGSGTRLTVV.

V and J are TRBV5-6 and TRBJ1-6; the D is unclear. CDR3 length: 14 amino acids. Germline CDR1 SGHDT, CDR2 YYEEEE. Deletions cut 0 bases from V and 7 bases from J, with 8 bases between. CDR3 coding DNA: TGTGCCAGCAGCTTGGTACTTACGAATTCACCCCTCCACTTT. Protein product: CASSLVLTNSPLHF. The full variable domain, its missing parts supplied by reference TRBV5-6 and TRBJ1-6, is DAGVTQSPTHLIKTRGQQVTLRCSPKSGHDTVSWYQQALGQGPQFIFQYYEEEERQRGNFPDRFSGHQFPNYSSELNVNALLLGDSALYLCASSLVLTNSPLHFGNGTRLTVT.

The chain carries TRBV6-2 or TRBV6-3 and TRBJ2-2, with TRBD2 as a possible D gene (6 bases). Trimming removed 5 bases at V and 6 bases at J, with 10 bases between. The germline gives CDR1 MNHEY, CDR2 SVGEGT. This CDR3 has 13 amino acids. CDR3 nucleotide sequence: TGTGCCAGCAGTCCCGGACTATCCGGGGAGCTGTTTTTT. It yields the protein CASSPGLSGELFF.

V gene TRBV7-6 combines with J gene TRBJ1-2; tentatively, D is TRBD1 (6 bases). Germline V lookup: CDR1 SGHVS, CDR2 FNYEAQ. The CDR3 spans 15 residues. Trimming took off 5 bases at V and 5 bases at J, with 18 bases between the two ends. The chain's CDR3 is CASSPYPGTRYGYTF. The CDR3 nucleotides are TGTGCCAGCAGCCCCTACCCCGGGACAAGATATGGCTACACCTTC.

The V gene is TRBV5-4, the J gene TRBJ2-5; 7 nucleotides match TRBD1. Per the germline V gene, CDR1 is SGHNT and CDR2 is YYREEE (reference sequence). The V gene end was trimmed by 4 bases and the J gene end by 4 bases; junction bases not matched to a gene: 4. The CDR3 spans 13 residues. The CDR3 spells CASSTTGVETQYF. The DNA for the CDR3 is TGTGCCAGCAGCACAACAGGGGTAGAGACCCAGTACTTC.

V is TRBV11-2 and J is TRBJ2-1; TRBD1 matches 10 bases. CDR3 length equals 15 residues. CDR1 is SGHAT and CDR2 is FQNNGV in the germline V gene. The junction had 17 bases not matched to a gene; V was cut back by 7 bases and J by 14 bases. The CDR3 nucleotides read TGTGCCAGCACCTCTGTTATGACAGGGGGCTACCAAGAGTTCTTC. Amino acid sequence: CASTSVMTGGYQEFF.